The TCR beta chain under discussion was sequenced for a study of naive and memory T cell subsets. Overall study findings and caveats: Activation and differentiation may alter RNA-based TCR counts.

An equimolar mix of two oligonucleotides served as the beta constant-region primer for TRBC1 and TRBC2. The cDNA 3' end received a ligated single-stranded oligonucleotide carrying the SP2 primer and a 12-nucleotide UMI. MiXCR, applied by TCRdb to the UMI-ligation and nested PCR reads, yields one record per CDR3 protein. The repertoire holds tens of thousands of distinct CDR3 sequences, approximately 9.9% seen once, with 15% to 20% in the top ten. CD8 T cells were positively selected from what remained after CD4 positive selection. The CDR3 spans 16 residues. From germline, CDR1 is MDHEN and CDR2 SYDVKM. V was clipped by 2 bases and J by 4 bases; unmatched bases: 7. Many counts were recorded for this clonotype. The antigen remains unidentified.

The TCR originated in a human donor in good health. The chain recombines TRBV28 with TRBJ2-5, with TRBD2 matching 10 bases. Sequenced sample: central memory CD8+ T cells from blood. CDR3 sequence: CASSLVGLATGETQYF. In nucleotides, the CDR3 is TGTGCCAGCAGTTTAGTGGGACTAGCGACGGGAGAGACCCAGTACTTC.